The clone carrying this T cell receptor beta chain appeared once. The antigen is not known. Looked up from germline, CDR1 is MNHNS and CDR2 is SASEGT. The CDR3 runs 14 residues. The V end was cut by 1 base, the J end by 2 bases, with 9 bases between. Sequencing was performed with immunoSEQ multiplex PCR; in TCRdb, only in-frame clones are kept and a portion is missing. The table records about 71,000 clones, roughly nine tenths of them present only once. The record originates from a study of OX40 agonist ivuxolimab in advanced cancers. Study summary: Dose-escalation patients had hepatocellular carcinoma, melanoma, renal cell or head and neck cancer.

Samples were taken at baseline and on day 1 of cycles 4 and 7. Regarding the study as a whole: Clonal expansion from baseline to week 6 occurred in both CD4+ and CD8+ T cells. Also showing low normalized T-cell clonal expansion were some of the nonresponders.

The V and J genes are TRBV6-1 and TRBJ2-7, with a tentative D call TRBD1 (5 bases). The receptor's source is an adult with an advanced solid tumor such as melanoma, head and neck, liver or kidney cancer. Sequenced here: CD4+ or CD8+ T cells sorted from blood, sampled in a trial of the OX40 agonist ivuxolimab. The CDR3 nucleotides read TGTGCCAGCAGTGAAGTAGGACAAACCTACGAGCAGTACTTC. This codes for CASSEVGQTYEQYF.